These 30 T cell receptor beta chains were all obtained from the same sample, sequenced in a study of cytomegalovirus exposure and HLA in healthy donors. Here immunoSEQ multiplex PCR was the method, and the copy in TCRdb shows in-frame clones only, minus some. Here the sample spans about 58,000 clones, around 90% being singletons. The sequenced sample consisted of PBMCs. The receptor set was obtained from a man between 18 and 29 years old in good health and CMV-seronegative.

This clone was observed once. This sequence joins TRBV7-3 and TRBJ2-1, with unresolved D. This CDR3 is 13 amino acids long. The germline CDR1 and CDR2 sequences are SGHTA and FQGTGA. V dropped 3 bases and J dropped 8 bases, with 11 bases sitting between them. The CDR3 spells CASSLGVSDEQFF. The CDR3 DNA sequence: TGTGCCAGCAGCTTGGGTGTGAGCGATGAGCAGTTCTTC.

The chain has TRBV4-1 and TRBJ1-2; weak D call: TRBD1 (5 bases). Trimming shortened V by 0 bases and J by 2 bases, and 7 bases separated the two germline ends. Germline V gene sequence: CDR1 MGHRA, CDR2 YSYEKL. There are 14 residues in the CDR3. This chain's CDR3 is CASSQERQNYGYTF. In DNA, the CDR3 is TGCGCCAGCAGCCAAGAAAGACAGAACTATGGCTACACCTTC.

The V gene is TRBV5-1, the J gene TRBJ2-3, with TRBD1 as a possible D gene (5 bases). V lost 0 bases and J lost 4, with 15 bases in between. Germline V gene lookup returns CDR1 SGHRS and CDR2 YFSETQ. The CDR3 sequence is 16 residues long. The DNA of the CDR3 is TGCGCCAGCAGCTTGGAGGGCAGGGCAACATCAGATACGCAGTATTTT. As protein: CASSLEGRATSDTQYF.

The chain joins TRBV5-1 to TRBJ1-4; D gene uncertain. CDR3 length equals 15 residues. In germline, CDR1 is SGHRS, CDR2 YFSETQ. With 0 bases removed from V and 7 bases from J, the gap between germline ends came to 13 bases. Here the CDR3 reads CASSLGPGEGEKLFF. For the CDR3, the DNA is TGCGCCAGCAGCTTGGGACCGGGAGAGGGTGAAAAACTGTTTTTT. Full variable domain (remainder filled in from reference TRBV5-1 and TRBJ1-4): KAGVTQTPRYLIKTRGQQVTLSCSPISGHRSVSWYQQTPGQGLQFLFEYFSETQRNKGNFPGRFSGRQFSNSRSEMNVSTLELGDSALYLCASSLGPGEGEKLFFGSGTQLSVL.

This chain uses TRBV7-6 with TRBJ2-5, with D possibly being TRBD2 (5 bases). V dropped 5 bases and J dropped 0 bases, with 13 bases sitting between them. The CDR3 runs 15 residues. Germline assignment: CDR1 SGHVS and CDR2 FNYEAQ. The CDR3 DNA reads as TGTGCCAGCAGCCCTAGGACGGGGTACCAAGAGACCCAGTACTTC. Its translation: CASSPRTGYQETQYF.

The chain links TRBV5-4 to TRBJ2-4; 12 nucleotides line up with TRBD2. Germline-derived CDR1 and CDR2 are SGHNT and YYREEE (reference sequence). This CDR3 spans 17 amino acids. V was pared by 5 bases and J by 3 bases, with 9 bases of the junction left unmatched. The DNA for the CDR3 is TGTGCCAGCAGGGATACTAGCGGGAGGAAGGACAAAAACATTCAGTACTTC. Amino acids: CASRDTSGRKDKNIQYF.

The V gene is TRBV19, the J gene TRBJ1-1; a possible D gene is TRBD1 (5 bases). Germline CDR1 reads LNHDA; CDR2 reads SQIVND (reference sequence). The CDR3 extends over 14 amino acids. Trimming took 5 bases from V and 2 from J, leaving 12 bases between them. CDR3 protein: CASSSLDSNTEAFF. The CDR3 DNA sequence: TGTGCCAGTAGTTCATTAGACAGTAACACTGAAGCTTTCTTT.

The CDR3 reads CSARDIEAFF. CDR3 DNA: TGCAGTGCTAGAGACATTGAAGCTTTCTTT. The rearrangement uses TRBV20-1 and TRBJ1-1, with D unclear. Germline assignment: CDR1 DFQATT and CDR2 SNEGSKA (reference sequence). The CDR3 is 10 residues long. The V and J ends lost 0 bases and 7 bases respectively, with 3 bases between them.

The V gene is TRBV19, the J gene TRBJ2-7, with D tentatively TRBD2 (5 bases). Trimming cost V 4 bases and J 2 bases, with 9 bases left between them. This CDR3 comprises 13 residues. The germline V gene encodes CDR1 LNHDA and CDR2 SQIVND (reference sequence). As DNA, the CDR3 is TGTGCCAGTAGTAATGACGGGGCCTACGAGCAGTACTTC. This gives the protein CASSNDGAYEQYF.

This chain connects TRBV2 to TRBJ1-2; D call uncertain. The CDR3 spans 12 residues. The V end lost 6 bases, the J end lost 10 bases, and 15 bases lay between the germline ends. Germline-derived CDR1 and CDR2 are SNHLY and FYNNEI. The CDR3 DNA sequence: TGTGCCAGCAGAGAGGGTGAGGGTGCCTACACCTTC. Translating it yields CASREGEGAYTF. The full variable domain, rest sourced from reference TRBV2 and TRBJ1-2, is EPEVTQTPSHQVTQMGQEVILRCVPISNHLYFYWYRQILGQKVEFLVSFYNNEISEKSEIFDDQFSVERPDGSNFTLKIRSTKLEDSAMYFCASREGEGAYTFGSGTRLTVV.

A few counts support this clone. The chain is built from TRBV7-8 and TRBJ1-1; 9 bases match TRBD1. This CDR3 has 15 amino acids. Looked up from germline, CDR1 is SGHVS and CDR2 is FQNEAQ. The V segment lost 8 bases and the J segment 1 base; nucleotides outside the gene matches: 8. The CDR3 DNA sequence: TGTGCCAGCGGACGGACAGGGGTTCCGAACACTGAAGCTTTCTTT. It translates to CASGRTGVPNTEAFF.

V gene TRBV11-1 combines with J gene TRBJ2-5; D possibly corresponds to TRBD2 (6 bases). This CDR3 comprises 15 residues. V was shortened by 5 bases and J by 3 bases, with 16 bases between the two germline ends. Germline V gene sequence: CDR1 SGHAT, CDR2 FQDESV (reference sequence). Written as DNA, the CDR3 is TGTGCCAGCAGCCCATTTGGGGGGAGGAAAGAGACCCAGTACTTC. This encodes CASSPFGGRKETQYF.

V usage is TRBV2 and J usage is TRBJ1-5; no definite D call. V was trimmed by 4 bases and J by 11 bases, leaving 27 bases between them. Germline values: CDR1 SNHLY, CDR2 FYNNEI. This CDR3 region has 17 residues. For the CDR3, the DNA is TGTGCCAGCAGTGCGATGTACCCAAATGGAGAGAGCTCAGCCCAGCATTTT. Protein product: CASSAMYPNGESSAQHF.

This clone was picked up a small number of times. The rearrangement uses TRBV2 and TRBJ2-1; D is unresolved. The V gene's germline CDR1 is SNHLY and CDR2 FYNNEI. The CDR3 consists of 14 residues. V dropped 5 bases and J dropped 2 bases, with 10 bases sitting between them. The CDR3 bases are TGTGCCAGCAGTATACAGTTGGCCTACAATGAGCAGTTCTTC. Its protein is CASSIQLAYNEQFF.

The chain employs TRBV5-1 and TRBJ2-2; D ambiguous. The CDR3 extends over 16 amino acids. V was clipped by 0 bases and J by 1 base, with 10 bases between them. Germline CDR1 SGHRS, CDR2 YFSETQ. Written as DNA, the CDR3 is TGCGCCAGCAGCTTGGTGTCCCAGGTGAACACCGGGGAGCTGTTTTTT. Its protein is CASSLVSQVNTGELFF.

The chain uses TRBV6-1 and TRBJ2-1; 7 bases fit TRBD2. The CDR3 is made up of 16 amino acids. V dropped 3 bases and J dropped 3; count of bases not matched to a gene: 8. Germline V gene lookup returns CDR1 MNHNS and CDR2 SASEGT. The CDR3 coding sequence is TGTGCCAGCAGTGATCAAGGACTAGATCTCTACAATGAGCAGTTCTTC. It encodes CASSDQGLDLYNEQFF.

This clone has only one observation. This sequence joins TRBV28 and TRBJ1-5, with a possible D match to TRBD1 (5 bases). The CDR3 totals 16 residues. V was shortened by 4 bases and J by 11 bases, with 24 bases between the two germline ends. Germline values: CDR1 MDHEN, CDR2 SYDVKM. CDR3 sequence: CASSSPQGPGVLAQHF. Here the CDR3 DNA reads TGTGCCAGCAGTTCTCCTCAGGGACCGGGGGTTTTGGCCCAGCATTTT.

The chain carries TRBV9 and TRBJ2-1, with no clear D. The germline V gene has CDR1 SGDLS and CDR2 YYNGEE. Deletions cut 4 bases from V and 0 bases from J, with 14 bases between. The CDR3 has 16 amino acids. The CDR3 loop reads CASSPHVGFSYNEQFF. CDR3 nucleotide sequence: TGTGCCAGCAGCCCCCACGTCGGGTTCTCCTACAATGAGCAGTTCTTC.

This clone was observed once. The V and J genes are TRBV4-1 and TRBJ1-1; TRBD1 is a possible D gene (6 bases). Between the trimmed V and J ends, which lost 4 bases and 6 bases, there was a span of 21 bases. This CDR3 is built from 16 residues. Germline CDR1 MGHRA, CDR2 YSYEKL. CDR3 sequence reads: CASSPLWGQGYSEAFF. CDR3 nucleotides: TGCGCCAGCAGCCCCCTTTGGGGGCAGGGCTACTCTGAAGCTTTCTTT.

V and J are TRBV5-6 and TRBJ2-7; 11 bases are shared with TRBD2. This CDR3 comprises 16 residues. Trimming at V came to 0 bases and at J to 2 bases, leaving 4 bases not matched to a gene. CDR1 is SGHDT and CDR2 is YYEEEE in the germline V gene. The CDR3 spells CASSLVGTSGTYEQYF. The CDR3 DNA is TGTGCCAGCAGCTTGGTCGGGACTAGCGGTACCTACGAGCAGTACTTC.

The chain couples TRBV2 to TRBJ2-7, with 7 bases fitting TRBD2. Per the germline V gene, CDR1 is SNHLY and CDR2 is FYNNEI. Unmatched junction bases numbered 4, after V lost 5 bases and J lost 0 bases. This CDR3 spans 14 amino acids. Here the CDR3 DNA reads TGTGCCAGCAGTCCTAGCGGAGCCTCCTACGAGCAGTACTTC. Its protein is CASSPSGASYEQYF.

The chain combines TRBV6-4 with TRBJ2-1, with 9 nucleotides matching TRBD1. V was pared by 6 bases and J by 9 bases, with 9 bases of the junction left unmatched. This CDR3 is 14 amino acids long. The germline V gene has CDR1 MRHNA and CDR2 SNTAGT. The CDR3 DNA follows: TGTGCCAGCAGCCCGGGACAGGGAAACTCTGAGCAGTTCTTC. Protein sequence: CASSPGQGNSEQFF.

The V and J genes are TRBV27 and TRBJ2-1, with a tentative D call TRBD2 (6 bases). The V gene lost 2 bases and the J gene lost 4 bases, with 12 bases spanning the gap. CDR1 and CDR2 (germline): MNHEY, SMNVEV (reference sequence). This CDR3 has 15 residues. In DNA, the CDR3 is TGTGCCAGCAGTTTAGAACGGGAGATATACAATGAGCAGTTCTTC. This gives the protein CASSLEREIYNEQFF.

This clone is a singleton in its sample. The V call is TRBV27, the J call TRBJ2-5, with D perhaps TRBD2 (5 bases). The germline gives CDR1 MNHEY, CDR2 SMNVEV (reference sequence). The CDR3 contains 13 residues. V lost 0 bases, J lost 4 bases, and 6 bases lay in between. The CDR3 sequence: CASSLSGRETQYF. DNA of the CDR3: TGTGCCAGCAGTTTATCGGGGAGAGAGACCCAGTACTTC.

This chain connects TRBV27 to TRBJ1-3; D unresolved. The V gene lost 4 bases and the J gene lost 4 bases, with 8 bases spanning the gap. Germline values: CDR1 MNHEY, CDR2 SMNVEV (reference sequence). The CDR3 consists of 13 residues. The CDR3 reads CASSSAGGNTIYF. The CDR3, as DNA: TGTGCCAGCAGTTCAGCGGGGGGAAACACCATATATTTT.

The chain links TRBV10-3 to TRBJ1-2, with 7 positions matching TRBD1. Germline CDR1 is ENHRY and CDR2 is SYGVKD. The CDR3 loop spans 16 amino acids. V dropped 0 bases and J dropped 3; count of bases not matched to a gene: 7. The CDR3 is CAISESSSGTDYGYTF. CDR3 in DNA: TGTGCCATCAGTGAGTCGTCCTCCGGGACAGACTATGGCTACACCTTC.

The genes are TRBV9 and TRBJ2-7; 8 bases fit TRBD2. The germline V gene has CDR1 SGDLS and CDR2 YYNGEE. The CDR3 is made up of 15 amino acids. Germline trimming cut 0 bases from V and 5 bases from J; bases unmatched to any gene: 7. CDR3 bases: TGTGCCAGCAGCGTAGCCGGGCTAGCGGGTGACGAGCAGTACTTC. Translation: CASSVAGLAGDEQYF.

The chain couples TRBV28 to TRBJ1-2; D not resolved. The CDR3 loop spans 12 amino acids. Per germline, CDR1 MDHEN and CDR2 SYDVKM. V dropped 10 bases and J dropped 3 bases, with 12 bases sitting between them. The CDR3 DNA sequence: TGTGCCACCGAGTTGGGCGACTATGGCTACACCTTC. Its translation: CATELGDYGYTF.

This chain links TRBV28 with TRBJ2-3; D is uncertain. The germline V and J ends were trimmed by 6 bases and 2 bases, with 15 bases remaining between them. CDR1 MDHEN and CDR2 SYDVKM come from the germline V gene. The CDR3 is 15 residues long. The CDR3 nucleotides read TGTGCCAGCAGCCTAGGAGAAACCTCCACAGATACGCAGTATTTT. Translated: CASSLGETSTDTQYF.

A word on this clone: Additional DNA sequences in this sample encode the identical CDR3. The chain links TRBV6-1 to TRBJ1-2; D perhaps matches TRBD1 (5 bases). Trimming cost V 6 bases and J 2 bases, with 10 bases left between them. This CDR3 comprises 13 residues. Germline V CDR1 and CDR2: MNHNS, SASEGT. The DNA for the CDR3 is TGTGCCAGCAGCACGACAGAGAACTATGGCTACACCTTC. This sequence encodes CASSTTENYGYTF.